The TCR beta chain described here comes from a study of neurological immune-mediated disorders. At least ten counts were recorded for this clonotype. In germline, CDR1 is SQVTM, CDR2 ANQGSEA. The CDR3 has 12 amino acids. The V end was cut by 4 bases, the J end by 5 bases, with 12 bases between. The cDNA came from 5'RACE with 10-nucleotide random UMIs. TCRdb ran MiXCR on the 5' RACE reads and lists one entry per CDR3 protein. Altogether about 50,000 distinct CDR3 sequences are present, 10% being singletons, with the ten largest covering roughly 5%. V usage is TRBV29-1 and J usage is TRBJ2-7; no clear D. Sequencing was performed on PBMCs. This clonotype was obtained from a man in his sixties or seventies with HTLV-1-associated myelopathy (HAM/TSP). The DNA for the CDR3 is TGCAGCGTTGGGCTGCCACCTAACGAGCAGTACTTC. Its translation is CSVGLPPNEQYF.